The T cell receptor (beta chain) under discussion was sequenced for a study of shared clonotypes between healthy human individuals. Germline V gives CDR1 KGHSH, CDR2 LQKENI. Trimming shortened V by 3 bases and J by 1 base, and 8 bases separated the two germline ends. The CDR3 has 14 residues. With regard to this clone: The sample holds other DNA sequences that translate to the same CDR3.

Produced via immunoSEQ multiplex PCR; TCRdb's table is partial and in-frame only. Of approximately 1.5 million clones listed, less than 99% were seen once; the top ten hold approximately 0.4%. The sequenced sample consisted of naive CD4+ T cells sorted from blood. The subset: CD45RA+ positively selected. The sequence was collected from a man aged 25-40 years in good health. This rearrangement joins TRBV18 to TRBJ2-3, with D maybe TRBD2 (5 bases). CDR3 loop: CASSPGVRTDTQYF. Here the CDR3 DNA reads TGTGCCAGCTCACCGGGAGTTCGCACAGATACGCAGTATTTT.